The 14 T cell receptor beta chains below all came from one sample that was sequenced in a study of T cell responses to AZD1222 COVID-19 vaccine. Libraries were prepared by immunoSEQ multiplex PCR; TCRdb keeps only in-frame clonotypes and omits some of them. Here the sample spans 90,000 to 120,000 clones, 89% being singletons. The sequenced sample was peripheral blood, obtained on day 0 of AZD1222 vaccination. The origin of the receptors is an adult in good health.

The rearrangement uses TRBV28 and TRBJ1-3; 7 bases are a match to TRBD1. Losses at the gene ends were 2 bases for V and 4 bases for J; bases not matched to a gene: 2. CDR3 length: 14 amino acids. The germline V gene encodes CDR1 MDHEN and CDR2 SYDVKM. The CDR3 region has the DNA TGTGCCAGCAGTTTAGACAGGGTCGGAAACACCATATATTTT. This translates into CASSLDRVGNTIYF.

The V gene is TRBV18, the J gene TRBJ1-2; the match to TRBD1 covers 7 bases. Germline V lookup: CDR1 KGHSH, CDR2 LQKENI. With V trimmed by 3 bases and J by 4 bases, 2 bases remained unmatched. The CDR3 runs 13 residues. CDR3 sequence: CASSPTGAYGYTF. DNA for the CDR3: TGTGCCAGCTCACCTACAGGGGCCTATGGCTACACCTTC.

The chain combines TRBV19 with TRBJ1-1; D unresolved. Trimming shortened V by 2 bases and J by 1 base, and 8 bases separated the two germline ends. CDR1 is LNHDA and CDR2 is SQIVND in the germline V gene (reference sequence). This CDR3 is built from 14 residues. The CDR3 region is CASSINRQNTEAFF. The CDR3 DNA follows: TGTGCCAGTAGTATAAATCGGCAGAACACTGAAGCTTTCTTT.

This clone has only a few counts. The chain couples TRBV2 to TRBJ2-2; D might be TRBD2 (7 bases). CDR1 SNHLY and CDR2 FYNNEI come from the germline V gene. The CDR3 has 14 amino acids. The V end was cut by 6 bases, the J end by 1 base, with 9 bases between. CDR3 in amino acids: CASRAGQNTGELFF. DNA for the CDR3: TGTGCCAGCAGAGCGGGACAGAACACCGGGGAGCTGTTTTTT.

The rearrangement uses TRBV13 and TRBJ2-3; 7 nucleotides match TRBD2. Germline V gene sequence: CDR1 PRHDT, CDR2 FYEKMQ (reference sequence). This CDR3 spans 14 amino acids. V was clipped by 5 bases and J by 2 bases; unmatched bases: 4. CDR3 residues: CASSRSGDTDTQYF. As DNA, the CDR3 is TGTGCCAGCAGCAGAAGCGGGGACACAGATACGCAGTATTTT. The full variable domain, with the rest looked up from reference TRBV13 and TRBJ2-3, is AAGVIQSPRHLIKEKRETATLKCYPIPRHDTVYWYQQGPGQDPQFLISFYEKMQSDKGSIPDRFSAQQFSDYHSELNMSSLELGDSALYFCASSRSGDTDTQYFGPGTRLTVL.

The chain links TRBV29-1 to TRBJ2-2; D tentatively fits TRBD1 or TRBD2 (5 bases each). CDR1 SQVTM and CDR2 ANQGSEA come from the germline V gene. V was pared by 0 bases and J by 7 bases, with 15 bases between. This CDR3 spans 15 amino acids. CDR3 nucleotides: TGCAGCGTTGAAGAACAGAGTGGGGCGGGCGGGGAGCTGTTTTTT. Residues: CSVEEQSGAGGELFF.

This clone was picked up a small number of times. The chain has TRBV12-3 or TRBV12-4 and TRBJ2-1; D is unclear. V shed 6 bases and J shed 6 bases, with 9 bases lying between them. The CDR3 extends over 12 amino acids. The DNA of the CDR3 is TGTGCCAGCAGAACTGCTGGCAATGAGCAGTTCTTC. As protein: CASRTAGNEQFF.

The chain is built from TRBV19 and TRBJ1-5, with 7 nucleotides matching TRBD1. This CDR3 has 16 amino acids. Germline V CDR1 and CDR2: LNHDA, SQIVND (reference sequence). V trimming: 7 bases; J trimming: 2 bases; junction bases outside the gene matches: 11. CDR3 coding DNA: TGTGCCAGTATAAAGGATGCAGGGGGAGGCAATCAGCCCCAGCATTTT. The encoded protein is CASIKDAGGGNQPQHF.

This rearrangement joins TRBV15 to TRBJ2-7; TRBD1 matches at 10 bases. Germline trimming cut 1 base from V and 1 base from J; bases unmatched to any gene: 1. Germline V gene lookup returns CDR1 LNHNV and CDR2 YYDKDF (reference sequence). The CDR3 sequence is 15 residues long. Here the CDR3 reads CATSRAGQGSYEQYF. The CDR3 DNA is TGTGCCACCAGCAGAGCGGGACAGGGGTCCTACGAGCAGTACTTC.

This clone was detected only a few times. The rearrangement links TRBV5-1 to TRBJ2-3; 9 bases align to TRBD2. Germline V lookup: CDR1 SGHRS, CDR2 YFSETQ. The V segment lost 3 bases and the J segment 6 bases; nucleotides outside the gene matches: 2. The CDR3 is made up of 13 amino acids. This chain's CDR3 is CASSSAGGDTQYF. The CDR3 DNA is TGCGCCAGCAGCTCCGCGGGAGGGGATACGCAGTATTTT.

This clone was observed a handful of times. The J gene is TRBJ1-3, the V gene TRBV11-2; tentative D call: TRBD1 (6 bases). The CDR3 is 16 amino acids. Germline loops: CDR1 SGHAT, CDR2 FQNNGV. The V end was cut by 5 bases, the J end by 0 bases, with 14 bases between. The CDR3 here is CASSPREGGSGNTIYF. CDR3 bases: TGTGCCAGCAGCCCGCGGGAAGGGGGCTCTGGAAACACCATATATTTT.

The CDR3 DNA follows: TGTGCCTGGGCATCCTCTGGAAACACCATATATTTT. Amino acids: CAWASSGNTIYF. This chain uses TRBV30 with TRBJ1-3, with unresolved D. Germline lookup yields CDR1 GTSNPN and CDR2 SVGIG (reference sequence). V was shortened by 5 bases and J by 0 bases, with 5 bases between the two germline ends. The CDR3 is made up of 12 amino acids. Together with reference TRBV30 and TRBJ1-3, the CDR3 gives the full variable domain: SQTIHQWPATLVQPVGSPLSLECTVEGTSNPNLYWYRQAAGRGLQLLFYSVGIGQISSEVPQNLSASRPQDRQFILSSKKLLLSDSGFYLCAWASSGNTIYFGEGSWLTVV.

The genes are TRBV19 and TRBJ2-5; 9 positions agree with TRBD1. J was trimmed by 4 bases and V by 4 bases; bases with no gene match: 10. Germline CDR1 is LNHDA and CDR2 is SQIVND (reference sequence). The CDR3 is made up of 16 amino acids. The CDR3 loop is CASSNPPGQGLETQYF. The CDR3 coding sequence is TGTGCCAGTAGTAACCCTCCGGGACAGGGATTAGAGACCCAGTACTTC.

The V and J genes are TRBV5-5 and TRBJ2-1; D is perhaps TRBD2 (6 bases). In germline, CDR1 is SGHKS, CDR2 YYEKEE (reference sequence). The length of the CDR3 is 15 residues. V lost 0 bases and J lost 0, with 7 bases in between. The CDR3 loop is CASSLGGNSYNEQFF. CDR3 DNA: TGTGCCAGCAGCTTGGGCGGGAACTCCTACAATGAGCAGTTCTTC.